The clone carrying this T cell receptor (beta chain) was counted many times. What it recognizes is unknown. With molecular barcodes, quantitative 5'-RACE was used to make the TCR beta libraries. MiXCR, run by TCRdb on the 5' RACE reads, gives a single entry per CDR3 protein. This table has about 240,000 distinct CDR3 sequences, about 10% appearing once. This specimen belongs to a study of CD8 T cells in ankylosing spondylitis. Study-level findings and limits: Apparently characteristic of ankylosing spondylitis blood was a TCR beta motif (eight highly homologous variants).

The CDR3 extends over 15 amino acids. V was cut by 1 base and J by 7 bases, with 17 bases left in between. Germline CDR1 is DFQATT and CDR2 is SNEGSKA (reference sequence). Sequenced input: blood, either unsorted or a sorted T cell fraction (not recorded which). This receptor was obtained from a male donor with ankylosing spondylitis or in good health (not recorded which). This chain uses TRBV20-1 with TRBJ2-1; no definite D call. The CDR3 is CSARGPAPLENEQFF. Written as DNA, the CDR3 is TGCAGTGCTAGAGGCCCAGCGCCTCTCGAGAATGAGCAGTTCTTC.